This T cell receptor (beta chain) was obtained from a study of T cell responses to AZD1222 COVID-19 vaccine. Points from the study as a whole: Possibly, clonal diversity was underestimated; donors were largely white British and included more females. Targeting of unmutated variant regions was reportedly seen in nearly half of spike-specific TCRs. Spike-spanning, vaccine-associated CD4 TCRs were dominant at 160-218 and 743-854. Repertoire collection took place solely once the T cell response had peaked.

In the case of this clone: Antigen specificity is unknown.

After removal of 3 bases from V and 2 bases from J, the junction contained 8 bases not matched to a gene. CDR1 and CDR2 from the germline V gene are SGHRS and YFSETQ. This CDR3 is 16 amino acids long. TCRdb keeps only in-frame clones here, not all; method: immunoSEQ multiplex PCR. The table shows around 180,000 clones, with 90% to 95% occurring only once. The chain carries TRBV5-1 and TRBJ1-2, with 9 bases fitting TRBD1. The sequence was obtained from an adult in good health. Sequences were derived from peripheral blood, sampled on day 0 of AZD1222 vaccination. CDR3 DNA sequence: TGCGCCAGCAGCTCGGGACAGGGAGTCGCCAACTATGGCTACACCTTC. The encoded protein is CASSSGQGVANYGYTF.